This TCR beta chain stems from a study of human T cells and chemical hapten exposure. The wider study: Read at 6 days, the patch tests placed 0.01% DPC on the upper back. Largely, small differences in pooled library volume made per-sample TCR yields vary.

One entry per CDR3 protein results from TCRdb running MiXCR on the RACE reads. The repertoire holds about 180,000 distinct CDR3 sequences, 25% to 35% seen once, with 2.5% to 3.5% in the top ten. This clonotype showed up just a few times. Time point specified: pre-sensitization, week 0. Sample treatment: therapeutic diphenylcyclopropenone sensitization with weekly scalp DPC. The CDR3 is 13 residues long. Trimming took off 1 base at V and 8 bases at J, with 8 bases between the two ends. Germline assignment: CDR1 SEHNR and CDR2 FQNEAQ (reference sequence). The source material was whole blood, sampled in connection with sensitization to the hapten diphenylcyclopropenone (DPC). The sequence was collected from a woman aged 30 to 39 with alopecia areata. Some clones in this sample may be carry-over from other donors' samples. The rearrangement uses TRBV7-9 and TRBJ1-4; possibly TRBD1 for D (5 bases). CDR3 sequence reads: CASSLGWGEKLFF. The CDR3 nucleotides are TGTGCCAGCAGCTTAGGATGGGGGGAAAAACTGTTTTTT.